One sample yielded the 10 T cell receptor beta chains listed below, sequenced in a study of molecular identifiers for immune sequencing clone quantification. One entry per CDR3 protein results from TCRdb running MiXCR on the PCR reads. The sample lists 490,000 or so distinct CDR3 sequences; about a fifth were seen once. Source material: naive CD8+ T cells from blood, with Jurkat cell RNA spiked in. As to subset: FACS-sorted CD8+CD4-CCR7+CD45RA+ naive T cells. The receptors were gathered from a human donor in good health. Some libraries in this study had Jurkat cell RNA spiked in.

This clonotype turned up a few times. DNA for the CDR3: TGCGCCAGCAGCCAATCGTGGACAGGGCCCGGGGAGCTGTTTTTT. Amino acid sequence: CASSQSWTGPGELFF. The genes are TRBV4-3 and TRBJ2-2; 8 nucleotides line up with TRBD1. The CDR3 loop spans 15 amino acids. From germline, CDR1 is LGHNA and CDR2 YSLEER. V gave up 2 bases and J gave up 6 bases; unmatched junction bases: 5.

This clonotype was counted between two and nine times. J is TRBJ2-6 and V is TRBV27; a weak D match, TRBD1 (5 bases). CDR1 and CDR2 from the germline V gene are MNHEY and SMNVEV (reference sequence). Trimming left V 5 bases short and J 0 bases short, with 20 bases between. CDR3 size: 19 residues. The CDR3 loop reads CASSPLLTTTGSGANVLTF. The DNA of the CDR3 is TGTGCCAGCAGTCCCCTATTGACAACCACAGGCTCTGGGGCCAACGTCCTGACTTTC.

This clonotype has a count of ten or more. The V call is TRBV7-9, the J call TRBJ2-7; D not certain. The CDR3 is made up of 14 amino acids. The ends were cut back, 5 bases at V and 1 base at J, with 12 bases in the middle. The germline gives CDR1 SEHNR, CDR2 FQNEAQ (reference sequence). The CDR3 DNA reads TGTGCCAGCAGCCCGTCCCACCCATCCTACGAGCAGTACTTC. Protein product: CASSPSHPSYEQYF.

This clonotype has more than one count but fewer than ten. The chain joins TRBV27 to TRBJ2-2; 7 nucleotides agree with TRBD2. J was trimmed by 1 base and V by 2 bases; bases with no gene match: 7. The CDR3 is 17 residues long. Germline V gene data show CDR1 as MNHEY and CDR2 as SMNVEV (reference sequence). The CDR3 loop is CASSLVFASGNTGELFF. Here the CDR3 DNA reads TGTGCCAGCAGTTTAGTCTTTGCTAGCGGGAACACCGGGGAGCTGTTTTTT.

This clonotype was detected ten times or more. The chain's CDR3 is CASSLSETGVSPLHF. The DNA for the CDR3 is TGTGCCAGCAGCTTATCTGAGACAGGGGTTTCACCCCTCCACTTT. The chain employs TRBV7-9 and TRBJ1-6, with TRBD1 matching 8 bases. The CDR3 is made up of 15 amino acids. The germline gives CDR1 SEHNR, CDR2 FQNEAQ (reference sequence). The V gene end was trimmed by 2 bases and the J gene end by 9 bases; junction bases not matched to a gene: 6. The full variable domain, with the rest looked up from reference TRBV7-9 and TRBJ1-6, is DTGVSQNPRHKITKRGQNVTFRCDPISEHNRLYWYRQTLGQGPEFLTYFQNEAQLEKSRLLSDRFSAERPKGSFSTLEIQRTEQGDSAMYLCASSLSETGVSPLHFGNGTRLTVT.

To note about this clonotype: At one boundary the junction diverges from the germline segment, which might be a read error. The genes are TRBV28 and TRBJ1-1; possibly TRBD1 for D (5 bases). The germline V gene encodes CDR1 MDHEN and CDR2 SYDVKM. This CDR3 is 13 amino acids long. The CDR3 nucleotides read TGTGCCGGGGCCGGGGGAAGGGGCACTGAAGCTCTCTTT. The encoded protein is CAGAGGRGTEALF.

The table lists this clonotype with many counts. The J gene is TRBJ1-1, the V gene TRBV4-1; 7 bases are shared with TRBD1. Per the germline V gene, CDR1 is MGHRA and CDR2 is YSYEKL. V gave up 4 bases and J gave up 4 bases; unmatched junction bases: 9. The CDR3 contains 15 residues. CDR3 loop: CASSRLWDRVTEAFF. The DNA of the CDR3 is TGCGCCAGCAGCCGATTATGGGACAGAGTCACTGAAGCTTTCTTT.

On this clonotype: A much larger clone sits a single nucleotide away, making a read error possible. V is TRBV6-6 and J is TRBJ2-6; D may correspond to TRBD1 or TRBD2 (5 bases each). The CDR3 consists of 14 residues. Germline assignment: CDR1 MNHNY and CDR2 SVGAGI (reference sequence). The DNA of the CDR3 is TGTGCCGAGGGGCCAGGCTCTGGGGCCAACGTCCTGGCTTTC. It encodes CAEGPGSGANVLAF.

The CDR3 DNA follows: TGTGCCACCAGCAGCCCTCAGACAGGGGGCAATGAAAAACTGTTTTTT. Protein sequence: CATSSPQTGGNEKLFF. The chain links TRBV15 to TRBJ1-4; TRBD1 matches at 10 bases. Trimming took 3 bases from V and 5 from J; bases not matched to a gene: 6. CDR3 size: 16 residues. Germline loops: CDR1 LNHNV, CDR2 YYDKDF (reference sequence).

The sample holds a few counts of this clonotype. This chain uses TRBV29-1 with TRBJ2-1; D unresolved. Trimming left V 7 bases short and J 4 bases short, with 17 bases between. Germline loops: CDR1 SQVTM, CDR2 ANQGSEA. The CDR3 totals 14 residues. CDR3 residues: CSGKGLVNYNEQFF. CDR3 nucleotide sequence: TGCAGCGGAAAGGGTCTAGTGAATTACAATGAGCAGTTCTTC.